This TCR beta chain was captured by sequencing in a study of blood T cell repertoires in COVID-19. Across the study: The cDNA or gDNA used as material had been derived from T cells, B-cell-depleted T cells, or PBMCs.

The germline gives CDR1 LNHDA, CDR2 SQIVND (reference sequence). This CDR3 comprises 14 residues. J lost 7 bases, V lost 4 bases, and 3 bases had no gene match. The assay was immunoSEQ multiplex PCR, and TCRdb's table has in-frame clones only and misses some. The repertoire has around 190,000 clones, about nine tenths of them found once; the top ten carry about a tenth. Sequenced sample: PBMCs or T cells enriched from blood (not recorded which). The receptor's source is a man aged 18 to 30 with acute COVID-19. The chain is built from TRBV19 and TRBJ1-4; 10 nucleotides align to TRBD1. In nucleotides, the CDR3 is TGTGCCAGTAGTAAAGACAGGGGGCGTGAAAAACTGTTTTTT. It yields the protein CASSKDRGREKLFF.